A selection of T cell receptor beta chains follows, all from one sample in a study of shared clonotypes between healthy human individuals. The assay was immunoSEQ multiplex PCR, and TCRdb's table has in-frame clones only and misses some. The sample comprises some 500,000 clones, roughly four fifths of which are singletons, and about 12% rests with the top ten. Sequenced: PBMCs. The receptors stem from a woman in her thirties or forties in good health. Some clones in this sample may be carry-over from other donors' samples. The CDR3 runs from the conserved cysteine through the conserved F or W. Fields, in order: CDR3 length, J gene, V gene, D gene, clone size, CDR3 DNA, CDR3 protein. A D gene is named only where the DNA matches it firmly. Only some rows state a clone size, as once, few, many or a class for expanded clones.

length: 15; J: TRBJ2-1; V: TRBV5-6; D: TRBD2; size: .; DNA: TGTGCCAGCAGCCGCAACCCGGGGGGCTACAATGAGCAGTTCTTC; CDR3: CASSRNPGGYNEQFF
length: 15; J: TRBJ2-5; V: TRBV7-9; D: .; size: .; DNA: TGTGCCAGCAGTGACGCATGGGCGAGGGGGGAGACCCAGTACTTC; CDR3: CASSDAWARGETQYF
length: 14; J: TRBJ2-5; V: TRBV19; D: TRBD1; size: many; DNA: TGTGCCAGTAGGGACAGGGGGCGCGGAGAGACCCAGTACTTC; CDR3: CASRDRGRGETQYF
length: 15; J: TRBJ2-5; V: TRBV21-1; D: .; size: many; DNA: TGTGCCAGCAGCCAAAGTTCAGGATACCAAGAGACCCAGTACTTC; CDR3: CASSQSSGYQETQYF
length: 18; J: TRBJ1-1; V: TRBV27; D: .; size: few; DNA: TGTGCCAGCAGTTTATCGATCGGCTGGCAGGGAGAGAACACTGAAGCTTTCTTT; CDR3: CASSLSIGWQGENTEAFF
length: 14; J: TRBJ2-3; V: TRBV30; D: TRBD2; size: .; DNA: TGTGCCTGGACAGTGGGCGGGAGTGGCGATACGCAGTATTTT; CDR3: CAWTVGGSGDTQYF
length: 14; J: TRBJ2-5; V: TRBV7-2; D: .; size: .; DNA: TGTGCCAGCAGCTACGGGCGGGACTGGGAGACCCAGTACTTC; CDR3: CASSYGRDWETQYF
length: 15; J: TRBJ1-4; V: TRBV5-1; D: .; size: few; DNA: TGCGCCAGCAGCTTGGTTGGGGACTATAATGAAAAACTGTTTTTT; CDR3: CASSLVGDYNEKLFF
length: 13; J: TRBJ1-1; V: TRBV29-1; D: .; size: .; DNA: TGCAGCGTTGAAAGTAATGAGAACACTGAAGCTTTCTTT; CDR3: CSVESNENTEAFF
length: 15; J: TRBJ1-5; V: TRBV5-4; D: .; size: .; DNA: TGTGCCAGCAGCGCTGACCCGGCGGCCAATCAGCCCCAGCATTTT; CDR3: CASSADPAANQPQHF
length: 13; J: TRBJ2-7; V: TRBV28; D: TRBD2; size: .; DNA: TGTGCCACCAATCGGGGGGGGATCTACGAGCAGTACTTC; CDR3: CATNRGGIYEQYF
length: 18; J: TRBJ1-2; V: TRBV15; D: .; size: .; DNA: TGTGCCACCAGCAGAGATCAAGGGGGAGTTGGAGGGGTTCATGGCTACACCTTC; CDR3: CATSRDQGGVGGVHGYTF
length: 18; J: TRBJ1-5; V: TRBV7-2; D: .; size: .; DNA: TGTGCCAGCAGCTTAGTGGGGACGGCTTTTGATAGCAATCAGCCCCAGCATTTT; CDR3: CASSLVGTAFDSNQPQHF
length: 12; J: TRBJ2-1; V: TRBV19; D: .; size: few; DNA: TGTGCCAGTAGTGCAGCGGGCTGGGAGCAGTTCTTC; CDR3: CASSAAGWEQFF
length: 13; J: TRBJ1-2; V: TRBV5-1; D: .; size: few; DNA: TGCGCCAGCAGCTTGGTGGGGGATGGAGGCTACACCTTC; CDR3: CASSLVGDGGYTF
length: 14; J: TRBJ2-3; V: TRBV29-1; D: .; size: .; DNA: TGCAGCGTTGAAGATGAGCTAGCAACAGATACGCAGTATTTT; CDR3: CSVEDELATDTQYF
length: 15; J: TRBJ1-5; V: TRBV15; D: .; size: .; DNA: TGTGCCACCAGCAAGGCAGAAACGTTCAATCAGCCCCAGCATTTT; CDR3: CATSKAETFNQPQHF